The present entry profiles one TCR beta chain with its context. Method: immunoSEQ multiplex PCR; TCRdb's copy keeps in-frame clones and lacks some. The data contain a few hundred thousand clones, about 89% of them singletons. The length of the CDR3 is 20 residues. Trimming took off 5 bases at V and 1 base at J, with 26 bases between the two ends. The germline CDR1 and CDR2 sequences are MNHEY and SMNVEV (reference sequence). The entry originates in a study of blood T cell repertoires in COVID-19. The rearrangement joins TRBV27 to TRBJ2-2, with D possibly being TRBD2 (6 bases). This TCR derives from a middle-aged man who had recovered from COVID-19. The sequenced sample was PBMCs or T cells enriched from blood (not recorded which). CDR3 sequence reads: CASSPGPGVAETLNTGELFF. In nucleotides, the CDR3 is TGTGCCAGCAGTCCCGGCCCGGGAGTAGCGGAGACCCTGAACACCGGGGAGCTGTTTTTT.